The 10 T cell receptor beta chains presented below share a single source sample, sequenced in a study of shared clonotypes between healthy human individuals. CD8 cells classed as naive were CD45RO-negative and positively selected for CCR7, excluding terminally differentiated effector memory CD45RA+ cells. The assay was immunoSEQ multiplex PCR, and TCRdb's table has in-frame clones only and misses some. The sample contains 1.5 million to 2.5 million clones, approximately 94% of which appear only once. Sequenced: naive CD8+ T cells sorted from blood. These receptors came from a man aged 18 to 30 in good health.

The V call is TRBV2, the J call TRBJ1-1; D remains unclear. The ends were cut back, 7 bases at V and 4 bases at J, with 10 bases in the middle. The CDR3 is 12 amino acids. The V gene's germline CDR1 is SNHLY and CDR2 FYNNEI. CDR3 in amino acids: CASTPRSTEAFF. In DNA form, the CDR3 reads TGTGCCAGCACCCCTAGGAGCACTGAAGCTTTCTTT.

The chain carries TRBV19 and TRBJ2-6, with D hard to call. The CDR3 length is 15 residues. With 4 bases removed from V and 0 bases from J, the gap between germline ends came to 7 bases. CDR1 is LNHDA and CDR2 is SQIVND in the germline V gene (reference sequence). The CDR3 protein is CASSTSSSGANVLTF. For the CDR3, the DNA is TGTGCCAGTAGTACGTCAAGCTCTGGGGCCAACGTCCTGACTTTC.

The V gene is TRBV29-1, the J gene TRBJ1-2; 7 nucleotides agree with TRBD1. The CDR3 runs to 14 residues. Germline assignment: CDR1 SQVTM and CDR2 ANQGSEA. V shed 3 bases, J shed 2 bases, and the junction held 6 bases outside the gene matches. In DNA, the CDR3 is TGCAGCGTTGAGAGCCTGGGACAGAACTATGGCTACACCTTC. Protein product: CSVESLGQNYGYTF.

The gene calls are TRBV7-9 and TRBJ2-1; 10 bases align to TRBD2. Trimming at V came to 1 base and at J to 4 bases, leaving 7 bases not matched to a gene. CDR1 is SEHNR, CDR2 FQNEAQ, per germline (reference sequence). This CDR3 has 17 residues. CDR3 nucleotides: TGTGCCAGCAGCTTAGGGCCTAGCGGGAGAACGTACAATGAGCAGTTCTTC. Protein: CASSLGPSGRTYNEQFF.

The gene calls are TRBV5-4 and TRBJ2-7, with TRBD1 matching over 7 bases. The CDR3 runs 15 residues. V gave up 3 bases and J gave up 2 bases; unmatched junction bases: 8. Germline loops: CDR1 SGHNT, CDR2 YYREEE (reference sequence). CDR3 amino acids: CASSYGTDGTYEQYF. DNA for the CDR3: TGTGCCAGCAGCTATGGGACAGATGGTACCTACGAGCAGTACTTC.

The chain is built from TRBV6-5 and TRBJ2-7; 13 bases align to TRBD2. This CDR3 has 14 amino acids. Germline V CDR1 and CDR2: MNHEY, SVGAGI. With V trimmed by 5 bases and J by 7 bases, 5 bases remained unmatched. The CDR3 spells CASSHTSGGEEQYF. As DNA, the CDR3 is TGTGCCAGCAGTCATACTAGCGGGGGGGAAGAGCAGTACTTC.

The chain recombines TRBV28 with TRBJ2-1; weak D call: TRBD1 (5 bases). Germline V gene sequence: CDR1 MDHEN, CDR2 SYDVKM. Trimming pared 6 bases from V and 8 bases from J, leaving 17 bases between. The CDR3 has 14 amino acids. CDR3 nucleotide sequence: TGTGCCAGCAGGGACACCGGGCTTACAGATGAGCAGTTCTTC. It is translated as CASRDTGLTDEQFF.

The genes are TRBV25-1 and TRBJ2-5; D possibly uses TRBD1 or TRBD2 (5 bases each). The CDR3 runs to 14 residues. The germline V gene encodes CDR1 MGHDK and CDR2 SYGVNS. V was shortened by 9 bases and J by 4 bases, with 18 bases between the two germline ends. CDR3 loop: CARKGRRSPETQYF. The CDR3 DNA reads TGTGCCAGGAAGGGGAGAAGGAGCCCAGAGACCCAGTACTTC. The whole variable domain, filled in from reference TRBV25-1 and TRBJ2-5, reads EADIYQTPRYLVIGTGKKITLECSQTMGHDKMYWYQQDPGMELHLIHYSYGVNSTEKGDLSSESTVSRIRTEHFPLTLESARPSHTSQYLCARKGRRSPETQYFGPGTRLLVL.

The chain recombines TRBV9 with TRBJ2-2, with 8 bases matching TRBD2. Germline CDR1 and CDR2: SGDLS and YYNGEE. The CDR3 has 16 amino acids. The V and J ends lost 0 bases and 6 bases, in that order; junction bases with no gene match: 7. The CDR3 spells CASSVVSTSGAGELFF. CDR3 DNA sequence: TGTGCCAGCAGCGTAGTATCTACTAGCGGTGCCGGGGAGCTGTTTTTT.

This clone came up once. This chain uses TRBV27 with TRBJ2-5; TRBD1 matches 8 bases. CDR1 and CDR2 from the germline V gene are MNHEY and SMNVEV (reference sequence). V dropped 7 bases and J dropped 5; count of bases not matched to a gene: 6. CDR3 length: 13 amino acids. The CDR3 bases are TGTGCCAGCACTGACAGGGGTCAGGAGACCCAGTACTTC. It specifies CASTDRGQETQYF.